Below, one TCR beta chain is given with its context. This entry comes from a study of T-cell reconstitution after alpha-beta-depleted transplantation in children. Using unique molecular identifiers, the investigators prepared the TCRbeta library. TCRdb itself ran the PCR reads through MiXCR, one entry per CDR3 protein. Of about 690,000 distinct CDR3 sequences detected, approximately 15% appear once; the ten largest clones hold approximately 1%. In germline, CDR1 is DFQATT, CDR2 SNEGSKA (reference sequence). The CDR3 loop spans 15 amino acids. Trimming shortened V by 1 base and J by 0 bases, and 10 bases separated the two germline ends.

The clonotype comes from a human donor who donated a stem cell graft to a child with acute myeloid leukemia. Material: PBMCs from the stem cell graft donor, obtained from the stem cell graft. J is TRBJ1-5 and V is TRBV20-1, with D uncertain. The CDR3 protein is CSARASSRSNQPQHF. As DNA, the CDR3 is TGCAGTGCTAGAGCTTCCAGTCGTAGCAATCAGCCCCAGCATTTT.